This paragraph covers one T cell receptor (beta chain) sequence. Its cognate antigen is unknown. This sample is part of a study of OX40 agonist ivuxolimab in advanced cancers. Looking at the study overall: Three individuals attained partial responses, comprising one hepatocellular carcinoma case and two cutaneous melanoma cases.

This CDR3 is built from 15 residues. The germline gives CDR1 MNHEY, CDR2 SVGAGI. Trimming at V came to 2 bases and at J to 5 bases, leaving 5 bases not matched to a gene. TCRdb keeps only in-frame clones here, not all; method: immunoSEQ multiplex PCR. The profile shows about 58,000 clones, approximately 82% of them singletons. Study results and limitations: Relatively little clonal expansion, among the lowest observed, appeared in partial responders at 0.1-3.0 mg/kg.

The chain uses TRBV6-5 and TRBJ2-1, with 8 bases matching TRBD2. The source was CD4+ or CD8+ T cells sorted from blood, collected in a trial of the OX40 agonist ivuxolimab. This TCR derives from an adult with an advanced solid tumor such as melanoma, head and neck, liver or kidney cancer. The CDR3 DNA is TGTGCCAGCAGTTACCCGCCGGGGGGGCACAATGAGCAGTTCTTC. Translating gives CASSYPPGGHNEQFF.